These T cell receptor beta chains were read from a single sample in a study of neoadjuvant anti-PD-1 for oral cavity cancer. Data came from immunoSEQ multiplex PCR; TCRdb stores just in-frame clones and leaves some out. The repertoire includes approximately 20,000 clones, roughly 78% of them detected once, and 2.5% to 3% sits in the top ten. Source: PBMCs, taken before nivolumab (anti-PD-1) treatment. These TCRs come from a person aged 40 to 85 with oral cavity squamous cell carcinoma. Each CDR3 is given with its conserved first and last residue.

CDR3 length	V gene	J gene	CDR3 protein
13	TRBV28	TRBJ2-5	CASSFWQEETQYF
15	TRBV7-3	TRBJ2-1	CASSLAASSYNEQFF
13	TRBV6-5	TRBJ1-1	CASSYGRGTEAFF
14	TRBV30	TRBJ2-7	CAWSPGLAAYEQYF
15	TRBV11-2	TRBJ1-3	CASSLLQNSGNTIYF
14	TRBV7-8	TRBJ1-1	CASRLGQGKTEAFF
15	TRBV6-5	TRBJ1-1	CASSYSGTGLTEAFF
17	TRBV10-3	TRBJ2-3	CAISGSLAGGIADTQYF
16	TRBV5-4	TRBJ2-2	CASSTGILTNTGELFF
15	TRBV7-8	TRBJ2-1	CASSLDGASYNEQFF
14	TRBV28	TRBJ1-3	CASRTANSGNTIYF
15	TRBV19	TRBJ2-5	CASSIGVAGGETQYF
14	TRBV27	TRBJ1-2	CASSPTSRALGYTF
16	TRBV6-1	TRBJ1-5	CASSEQGDDFRQPQHF
16	TRBV11-2	TRBJ1-4	CASSLGSPRANEKLFF
13	TRBV7-3	TRBJ2-7	CASSEGLAGKQYF